This T cell receptor (beta chain) stems from a study of tumor-infiltrating lymphocytes in localized non-small cell lung cancer. Across the whole study: Patients included smokers and never-smokers with various histologies, some sampled after neoadjuvant chemotherapy.

Study-level findings and limits: Different pieces of the same tissue went to different assays, confounding technical variation with intratumor heterogeneity.

The CDR3 runs 15 residues. Unmatched junction bases numbered 3, after V lost 1 base and J lost 6 bases. CDR1 is SGHTA and CDR2 is FQGNSA in the germline V gene. Using immunoSEQ multiplex PCR, the repertoire was profiled, and TCRdb retains in-frame clones only, with some absent. This sample has 10,000 to 15,000 clones, with 70% to 90% found just once. A few counts support this clone. Its antigen is still unknown. The receptor comes from a human donor with non-small cell lung cancer. The chain employs TRBV7-2 and TRBJ2-7; 13 nucleotides align to TRBD2. The material sequenced was uninvolved lung tissue not adjacent to the tumor. The CDR3 is CASSLGLAGGPEQYF. CDR3 nucleotides: TGTGCCAGCAGCTTAGGACTAGCGGGAGGACCCGAGCAGTACTTC.